Listed below are T cell receptor beta chains from one sample, sequenced in a study of blood T cell repertoires in COVID-19. Data came from immunoSEQ multiplex PCR; TCRdb stores just in-frame clones and leaves some out. The sample records under 250,000 clones, roughly 86% being singletons. Sample: peripheral blood. All receptors derive from a woman between 50 and 59 years old with active or convalescent COVID-19. CDR3s include the opening cysteine and the closing phenylalanine or tryptophan. D genes are given only for firm matches. Size is stated for part of the rows, as once, few or many counts, or as a class when the clone is expanded.

- | TRBJ2-3 | 15 | TRBV7-8 | once | CASSFRGISSDTQYF | TGTGCCAGCAGCTTCCGGGGAATCAGTTCAGATACGCAGTATTTT
- | TRBJ2-2 | 13 | TRBV24-1 | - | CATEPTAAGELFF | TGTGCCACCGAGCCTACAGCCGCCGGGGAGCTGTTTTTT
TRBD1 | TRBJ1-2 | 13 | TRBV12-3/TRBV12-4 | once | CASSSDRVGGYTF | TGTGCCAGCAGTTCCGACAGGGTGGGAGGCTACACCTTC
TRBD1 | TRBJ1-2 | 18 | TRBV19 | few | CASSIGWPLDRANYGYTF | TGTGCCAGTAGTATAGGTTGGCCCCTGGACAGGGCTAACTATGGCTACACCTTC
- | TRBJ1-6 | 14 | TRBV7-3 | - | CASSLLGSNSPLHF | TGTGCCAGCAGCTTGTTAGGGAGTAATTCACCCCTCCACTTT
TRBD2 | TRBJ2-1 | 18 | TRBV4-2 | - | CASSQELAGRGLYNEQFF | TGTGCCAGCAGCCAAGAGCTAGCGGGGCGAGGCCTGTACAATGAGCAGTTCTTC
- | TRBJ1-1 | 13 | TRBV6-5 | - | CASSYGWSTEAFF | TGTGCCAGCAGTTACGGGTGGAGCACTGAAGCTTTCTTT
TRBD2 | TRBJ2-1 | 15 | TRBV4-1 | - | CASSRGLAGVGEQFF | TGCGCCAGCAGCCGGGGACTAGCGGGAGTGGGGGAGCAGTTCTTC
TRBD2 | TRBJ2-2 | 17 | TRBV5-1 | - | CASSPGLAGGPGGELFF | TGCGCCAGCAGCCCCGGACTAGCGGGAGGGCCAGGCGGGGAGCTGTTTTTT
TRBD2 | TRBJ2-5 | 15 | TRBV5-1 | - | CASSLYSGGTETQYF | TGCGCCAGCAGCTTGTATAGCGGGGGGACAGAGACCCAGTACTTC
- | TRBJ2-3 | 14 | TRBV20-1 | - | CSASNREGTDTQYF | TGCAGTGCTAGTAACCGGGAAGGGACAGATACGCAGTATTTT
- | TRBJ1-2 | 12 | TRBV28 | - | CASSERGYGYTF | TGTGCCAGCAGCGAGCGCGGCTATGGCTACACCTTC
TRBD1 | TRBJ1-5 | 17 | TRBV19 | - | CASSTGTGGFSNQPQHF | TGTGCCAGTAGTACCGGGACAGGGGGTTTTAGCAATCAGCCCCAGCATTTT
TRBD2 | TRBJ2-5 | 15 | TRBV4-2 | few | CASSRSGGQGETQYF | TGTGCCAGCAGCCGCAGCGGGGGGCAGGGGGAGACCCAGTACTTC
- | TRBJ1-1 | 11 | TRBV25-1 | once | CASRAGAEAFF | TGTGCCAGCAGGGCCGGAGCTGAAGCTTTCTTT
TRBD1 | TRBJ2-3 | 15 | TRBV27 | - | CASRGTGGLTDTQYF | TGTGCCAGCAGGGGGACAGGGGGGCTCACAGATACGCAGTATTTT
- | TRBJ1-5 | 16 | TRBV6-1 | - | CASSALRGGSNQPQHF | TGTGCCAGCAGTGCCCTAAGGGGGGGTAGCAATCAGCCCCAGCATTTT
TRBD2 | TRBJ2-5 | 14 | TRBV6-1 | - | CASSERLAQETQYF | TGTGCCAGCAGTGAAAGACTAGCCCAAGAGACCCAGTACTTC